The 25 T cell receptor beta chains below all came from one sample that was sequenced in a study of T-cell reconstitution after alpha-beta-depleted transplantation in children (dated by TCRdb to about 2016). The method was PCR. Instrument used: Illumina HiSeq 2500. To normalize quantification of the TCRbeta repertoire, the TCR libraries were built with molecular barcoding that relied on unique molecular identifiers. Using fastp at Q25 and MiXCR, TCRdb reprocessed the public reads and kept productive beta chains. For every CDR3 protein sequence, its rows merge into one entry that carries the most common genes and DNA. Here the sample has 500,000 or so distinct CDR3 sequences; around a third occur a single time. Together, the top ten hold under 3% of the sample. The sample consisted of PBMCs from the stem cell graft donor, taken from the stem cell graft. The source of these receptors is a human donor who donated a stem cell graft to a child with aplastic anemia.

This clonotype was counted a few times. J is TRBJ1-6 and V is TRBV11-2; 9 positions agree with TRBD1. The J segment lost 9 bases and the V segment lost 6 bases, leaving 9 bases of the junction unmatched. Per the germline V gene, CDR1 is SGHAT and CDR2 is FQNNGV. The CDR3 is made up of 15 amino acids. In nucleotides, the CDR3 is TGTGCCAGCAGTCCTCGGGACAGGGTTATTTCACCCCTCCACTTT. The encoded protein is CASSPRDRVISPLHF.

This clonotype was observed a few times. The chain recombines TRBV20-1 with TRBJ2-4; no clear D gene. Per germline, CDR1 DFQATT and CDR2 SNEGSKA (reference sequence). This CDR3 contains 17 residues. The ends were cut back, 2 bases at V and 0 bases at J, with 17 bases in the middle. In nucleotides, the CDR3 is TGCAGTGCTAGATCCGTCGTAGACGTTTTAGCCAAAAACATTCAGTACTTC. It encodes CSARSVVDVLAKNIQYF.

This clonotype has a handful of counts. The chain employs TRBV29-1 and TRBJ2-3; 7 bases are shared with TRBD1. Per the germline V gene, CDR1 is SQVTM and CDR2 is ANQGSEA. J lost 4 bases, V lost 6 bases, and 4 bases had no gene match. The CDR3 sequence is 12 residues long. The CDR3 region is CSVGQAPDTQYF. The CDR3 DNA reads TGCAGCGTCGGACAGGCCCCAGATACGCAGTATTTT.

This chain uses TRBV12-3 or TRBV12-4 with TRBJ2-7, with 12 bases aligning to TRBD2. The length of the CDR3 is 14 residues. After removal of 6 bases from V and 9 bases from J, the junction contained 9 bases not matched to a gene. CDR3 region: CASSQTSGSGVQYV. CDR3 DNA sequence: TGTGCCAGCAGCCAGACTAGCGGGAGTGGGGTGCAGTACGTC.

This clonotype was detected only a few times. The genes are TRBV11-3 and TRBJ2-1; the D gene could be TRBD1 or TRBD2 (5 bases each). The V gene's germline CDR1 is SGHNT and CDR2 YENEEA. V dropped 1 base and J dropped 4 bases, with 14 bases sitting between them. The CDR3 consists of 16 residues. The CDR3 DNA reads TGTGCCAGCAGCTTAGCTAGCATGGGGGATTACAATGAGCAGTTCTTC. Its protein is CASSLASMGDYNEQFF.

V usage is TRBV7-2 and J usage is TRBJ1-5; the D is unclear. From germline, CDR1 is SGHTA and CDR2 FQGNSA. With 1 base removed from V and 1 base from J, the gap between germline ends came to 11 bases. This CDR3 comprises 16 residues. The CDR3 reads CASSLDGPSSNQPQHF. The CDR3, as DNA: TGTGCCAGCAGCTTAGACGGTCCATCGAGCAATCAGCCCCAGCATTTT.

J is TRBJ2-3 and V is TRBV25-1; D is unresolved. The germline V gene has CDR1 MGHDK and CDR2 SYGVNS. V lost 8 bases and J 6 bases, leaving 6 bases between the germline ends. This CDR3 spans 10 amino acids. The CDR3 is CASGYDTQYF. The CDR3 nucleotides read TGTGCCAGCGGGTACGATACGCAGTATTTT.

The sample holds a few counts of this clonotype. The V and J genes are TRBV30 and TRBJ2-3; tentative D call: TRBD2 (6 bases). This CDR3 comprises 16 residues. With 0 bases removed from V and 0 bases from J, the gap between germline ends came to 13 bases. Germline V lookup: CDR1 GTSNPN, CDR2 SVGIG (reference sequence). The DNA of the CDR3 is TGTGCCTGGAGTGTAAACTTAGCGGCCAGCACAGATACGCAGTATTTT. Protein product: CAWSVNLAASTDTQYF.

This clonotype was seen a handful of times. V and J are TRBV15 and TRBJ2-5; the D is unclear. The germline gives CDR1 LNHNV, CDR2 YYDKDF (reference sequence). The CDR3 extends over 16 amino acids. Deletions cut 0 bases from V and 1 base from J, with 12 bases between. CDR3: CATSREHPTLQETQYF. CDR3 in DNA: TGTGCCACCAGCAGAGAACACCCCACTCTCCAAGAGACCCAGTACTTC.

The table lists this clonotype with a few counts. The gene calls are TRBV5-1 and TRBJ2-2; D unclear. The germline CDR1 and CDR2 sequences are SGHRS and YFSETQ. V lost 0 bases and J lost 5, with 8 bases in between. The CDR3 sequence is 14 residues long. For the CDR3, the DNA is TGCGCCAGCAGCTTGGTTGCACCGACCGGGGAGCTGTTTTTT. This sequence encodes CASSLVAPTGELFF.

V usage is TRBV7-9 and J usage is TRBJ2-7; tentatively, D is TRBD1 or TRBD2 (6 bases each). CDR1 and CDR2 from the germline V gene are SEHNR and FQNEAQ (reference sequence). This CDR3 has 15 residues. V was clipped by 5 bases and J by 2 bases, with 16 bases between them. The CDR3 sequence: CASSPPRGAAYEQYF. DNA for the CDR3: TGTGCCAGCAGCCCCCCGAGGGGGGCTGCCTACGAGCAGTACTTC.

The rearrangement uses TRBV29-1 and TRBJ1-4; D is possibly TRBD1 (6 bases). The CDR3 extends over 14 amino acids. The germline V and J ends were trimmed by 7 bases and 3 bases, with 15 bases remaining between them. The germline V gene has CDR1 SQVTM and CDR2 ANQGSEA. The CDR3 nucleotides are TGCAGCGCTGGGGGCGGACAGCCTAATGAAAAACTGTTTTTT. Translated, it gives CSAGGGQPNEKLFF.

The table lists this clonotype with a few counts. The genes are TRBV27 and TRBJ2-6; D gene uncertain. The V gene lost 3 bases and the J gene lost 4 bases, with 10 bases spanning the gap. This CDR3 spans 15 amino acids. CDR1 is MNHEY and CDR2 is SMNVEV in the germline V gene (reference sequence). The CDR3 DNA sequence: TGTGCCAGCAGTTTTGCCAGGCCCGGGGCCAACGTCCTGACTTTC. Amino acids: CASSFARPGANVLTF.

This chain connects TRBV6-1 to TRBJ1-2; 7 bases line up with TRBD1. Germline V CDR1 and CDR2: MNHNS, SASEGT. V lost 0 bases to trimming and J lost 4 bases; unmatched junction nucleotides: 5. The CDR3 covers 15 residues. CDR3 loop: CASSEAQGGGYGYTF. CDR3 coding DNA: TGTGCCAGCAGTGAAGCGCAGGGGGGGGGCTATGGCTACACCTTC.

In this sample, this clonotype turned up a few times. The chain couples TRBV20-1 to TRBJ2-3; TRBD1 matches at 8 bases. The CDR3 totals 16 residues. Trimming removed 1 base from V and 2 bases from J; junction bases left unmatched: 8. Germline V lookup: CDR1 DFQATT, CDR2 SNEGSKA (reference sequence). The CDR3 DNA sequence: TGCAGTGCTAGAGCCCTCGGACAGGGCCTCACAGATACGCAGTATTTT. The encoded protein is CSARALGQGLTDTQYF.

The chain uses TRBV20-1 and TRBJ2-3; D is possibly TRBD2 (6 bases). The germline V gene has CDR1 DFQATT and CDR2 SNEGSKA (reference sequence). There are 14 residues in the CDR3. In DNA form, the CDR3 reads TGCAGCGCCGGGGACTCTATTTGGGATGATACGCAGTATTTT. It specifies CSAGDSIWDDTQYF.

The chain couples TRBV5-1 to TRBJ2-5; the D gene is possibly TRBD2 (6 bases). Germline V gene sequence: CDR1 SGHRS, CDR2 YFSETQ. This CDR3 has 15 residues. V lost 1 base and J lost 2, with 12 bases in between. DNA of the CDR3: TGCGCCAGCAGCTTGTCCTCAGGGAGGCAAGAGACCCAGTACTTC. Its translation: CASSLSSGRQETQYF.

The chain is built from TRBV3-1 and TRBJ2-2, with no clear D. The CDR3 spans 12 residues. Germline CDR1 and CDR2: LGHDT and YNNKEL (reference sequence). Trimming took 1 base from V and 13 from J, leaving 10 bases between them. The CDR3 loop is CASSQVARRLFF. In DNA form, the CDR3 reads TGTGCCAGCAGCCAAGTTGCCCGTCGGCTGTTTTTT.

The chain couples TRBV10-3 to TRBJ2-3; D possibly matches TRBD1 or TRBD2 (5 bases each). The CDR3 length is 14 residues. CDR1 ENHRY and CDR2 SYGVKD come from the germline V gene. V gave up 4 bases and J gave up 6 bases, with 14 bases separating them. The CDR3 is CAISGRGGEDTQYF. The CDR3 nucleotides are TGTGCCATCAGTGGTCGGGGCGGTGAGGATACGCAGTATTTT.

This clonotype has only a few counts. V gene TRBV20-1 combines with J gene TRBJ2-1, with TRBD2 matching over 13 bases. Losses at the gene ends were 6 bases for V and 8 bases for J; bases not matched to a gene: 19. The CDR3 loop spans 18 amino acids. Germline CDR1 and CDR2: DFQATT and SNEGSKA (reference sequence). Here the CDR3 reads CSAAGRTSGRRGGDEQFF. CDR3 bases: TGCAGTGCAGCCGGACGGACTAGCGGGAGACGGGGGGGCGATGAGCAGTTCTTC.

The chain carries TRBV20-1 and TRBJ2-7; D is undetermined. The CDR3 is 14 residues long. V was shortened by 4 bases and J by 0 bases, with 13 bases between the two germline ends. Germline V gene sequence: CDR1 DFQATT, CDR2 SNEGSKA (reference sequence). The CDR3 DNA reads TGCAGTGCTACGTCTAGAGATCCCTCCTACGAGCAGTACTTC. Translating it yields CSATSRDPSYEQYF.

This clonotype was counted between two and nine times. The V call is TRBV9, the J call TRBJ2-2; no definite D call. Germline V gene data show CDR1 as SGDLS and CDR2 as YYNGEE. Trimming removed 2 bases at V and 10 bases at J, with 18 bases between. This CDR3 comprises 15 residues. DNA for the CDR3: TGTGCCAGCAGCGTCTCGGATCCTACCCCGGAGGAGCTGTTTTTT. This encodes CASSVSDPTPEELFF.

This clonotype was recorded a few times. At one end the junction does not follow the germline gene, possibly because of a read error. The gene calls are TRBV27 and TRBJ2-3; tentatively, D is TRBD2 (5 bases). Germline assignment: CDR1 MNHEY and CDR2 SMNVEV (reference sequence). The CDR3 covers 15 residues. The DNA of the CDR3 is TGTGCCAGCAGTTTAATTGGTGGTAGCGCTCCCCGATTGGATTTT. Amino acids: CASSLIGGSAPRLDF.

This clonotype was recorded a few times. The CDR3 region is CASSEGVTGPYEQYF. The DNA of the CDR3 is TGTGCCAGCAGTGAAGGTGTGACAGGTCCCTACGAGCAGTACTTC. The chain links TRBV6-1 to TRBJ2-7, with D possibly being TRBD1 (6 bases). The V and J ends lost 1 base and 2 bases respectively, with 12 bases between them. This CDR3 region has 15 residues. Germline V gives CDR1 MNHNS, CDR2 SASEGT.

The V gene is TRBV12-3 or TRBV12-4, the J gene TRBJ2-1; possibly TRBD2 for D (7 bases). V lost 7 bases, J lost 2 bases, and 24 bases lay in between. The CDR3 is 18 amino acids. The CDR3 sequence: CASIPGEGGAGPYNEQFF. The CDR3 region has the DNA TGTGCCAGCATCCCGGGGGAGGGGGGAGCGGGACCCTACAATGAGCAGTTCTTC.